The rows below give T cell receptor beta chains drawn from one sample of a study of cytomegalovirus exposure and HLA in healthy donors. TCRdb's table, derived via immunoSEQ multiplex PCR, lists solely in-frame clones and lacks some. Of about 59,000 clones in the sample, over 60% were seen once. Sequenced input: PBMCs. Receptors were obtained from a man aged 25-45 years in good health and CMV-seropositive. CDR3s include the opening cysteine and the closing phenylalanine or tryptophan. A D gene is named only where the DNA matches it firmly. Clone sizes are given selectively: once, few, many, or a class where the clone is expanded.

>TRBJ2-3|.|TRBV4-2|15|.
CASSPSGGSSDTQYF
TGTGCCAGCAGCCCCTCTGGGGGGTCTAGCGATACGCAGTATTTT
>TRBJ2-3|.|TRBV7-9|14|few
CASSQGGDADTQYF
TGTGCCAGCAGCCAAGGCGGGGACGCAGATACGCAGTATTTT
>TRBJ2-7|.|TRBV4-2|14|few
CASSQETGPYEQYF
TGTGCCAGCAGCCAAGAGACAGGCCCCTACGAGCAGTACTTC
>TRBJ2-1|TRBD2|TRBV4-3|17|few
CASSQDSGGALGDEQFF
TGCGCCAGCAGCCAAGATAGCGGGGGGGCCCTTGGTGATGAGCAGTTCTTC
>TRBJ1-5|.|TRBV6-6|9|.
CASGQPQHF
TGTGCCAGCGGCCAGCCCCAGCATTTT
>TRBJ1-1|.|TRBV27|13|once
CASRDTGKAEAFF
TGTGCCAGCAGAGACACAGGGAAAGCTGAAGCTTTCTTT
>TRBJ2-5|.|TRBV29-1|13|.
CSVEENMQETQYF
TGCAGCGTTGAAGAAAACATGCAAGAGACCCAGTACTTC
>TRBJ2-5|.|TRBV5-6|11|.
CASSTRATQYF
TGTGCCAGCAGCACGCGGGCGACCCAGTACTTC
>TRBJ1-5|.|TRBV19|15|.
CASSIDRAAYQPQHF
TGTGCCAGTAGTATAGACAGGGCGGCGTATCAGCCCCAGCATTTT
>TRBJ1-1|.|TRBV7-8|15|.
CASSLELGHRTEAFF
TGTGCCAGCAGCTTAGAGTTGGGGCATCGCACTGAAGCTTTCTTT
>TRBJ2-1|.|TRBV7-2|16|.
CASSLAGGGASGEQFF
TGTGCCAGCAGCTTAGCAGGTGGGGGGGCGAGTGGTGAGCAGTTCTTC
>TRBJ1-1|.|TRBV7-9|13|.
CASSYSGVPEAFF
TGTGCCAGCAGCTATTCAGGGGTTCCTGAAGCTTTCTTT
>TRBJ2-5|TRBD2|TRBV11-2|15|.
CASSSTSGGRETQYF
TGTGCCAGCAGCTCGACTAGCGGGGGGAGAGAGACCCAGTACTTC
>TRBJ1-6|.|TRBV4-3|15|few
CASSQVTRVDSPLHF
TGCGCCAGCAGCCAAGTTACCAGGGTGGATTCACCCCTCCACTTT
>TRBJ2-3|TRBD2|TRBV5-6|15|.
CASSYLGRDTDTQYF
TGTGCCAGCAGCTACCTGGGGAGGGACACAGATACGCAGTATTTT
>TRBJ2-1|TRBD1|TRBV2|12|.
CAGGQGRNEQFF
TGTGCCGGGGGACAGGGCCGGAATGAGCAGTTCTTC
>TRBJ2-2|.|TRBV28|15|once
CASSFGQLNTGELFF
TGTGCCAGCAGTTTCGGACAGCTAAACACCGGGGAGCTGTTTTTT
>TRBJ2-1|TRBD1|TRBV7-2|14|.
CASSRQGNGNEQFF
TGTGCCAGCAGCCGACAGGGTAACGGCAATGAGCAGTTCTTC
>TRBJ2-7|.|TRBV9|14|.
CASSSGTQTYEQYF
TGTGCCAGCAGCTCCGGGACTCAGACTTACGAGCAGTACTTC
>TRBJ2-7|TRBD1|TRBV10-3|14|.
CAISPGQGTYEQYF
TGTGCCATCAGCCCGGGACAGGGGACCTACGAGCAGTACTTC
>TRBJ2-6|.|TRBV11-2|17|.
CASNLPDGAWGANVLTF
TGTGCCAGCAACTTACCCGACGGAGCATGGGGGGCCAACGTCCTGACTTTC
>TRBJ2-7|.|TRBV30|11|few
CARGSSYEQYF
TGTGCCCGAGGGTCTTCCTACGAGCAGTACTTC
>TRBJ2-5|.|TRBV6-5|13|.
CASSYSGRETQYF
TGTGCCAGCAGTTACTCGGGCCGGGAGACCCAGTACTTC
>TRBJ1-5|.|TRBV7-2|15|once
CASSLAGARNQPQHF
TGTGCCAGCAGCTTAGCAGGGGCCCGGAATCAGCCCCAGCATTTT
>TRBJ2-7|.|TRBV5-1|15|.
CASSSLVPSGYEQYF
TGCGCCAGCAGCTCATTAGTCCCCTCGGGCTACGAGCAGTACTTC
>TRBJ2-1|.|TRBV4-3|17|.
CASSQGASVRSYNEQFF
TGCGCCAGCAGCCAAGGGGCATCCGTACGTTCCTACAATGAGCAGTTCTTC
>TRBJ1-5|.|TRBV4-3|17|.
CASSQGAGQETNQPQHF
TGCGCCAGCAGCCAAGGAGCGGGCCAGGAGACCAATCAGCCCCAGCATTTT
>TRBJ1-2|.|TRBV20-1|10|once
CSASVYGYTF
TGCAGTGCTAGTGTCTACGGCTACACCTTC
>TRBJ1-2|TRBD1|TRBV30|14|.
CAAYYRGRGYGYTF
TGTGCCGCCTATTACAGGGGGCGAGGCTATGGCTACACCTTC
>TRBJ1-2|.|TRBV27|14|.
CASSSHGKFYGYTF
TGTGCCAGCAGTTCCCACGGGAAGTTCTATGGCTACACCTTC
>TRBJ2-5|TRBD1|TRBV27|13|few
CASSLGQGETQYF
TGTGCCAGCTCCTTGGGACAGGGAGAGACCCAGTACTTC
>TRBJ1-1|.|TRBV28|14|.
CASSSPGAYTEAFF
TGTGCCAGCAGTTCCCCAGGGGCCTACACTGAAGCTTTCTTT
>TRBJ2-7|.|TRBV29-1|11|.
CSVVRGYEQYF
TGCAGCGTTGTTCGGGGCTACGAGCAGTACTTC
>TRBJ2-5|TRBD2|TRBV6-5|15|.
CASSYSVAGGETQYF
TGTGCCAGCAGTTACTCGGTGGCGGGGGGAGAGACCCAGTACTTC
>TRBJ2-7|.|TRBV7-9|15|.
CASSFRTSYPYEQYF
TGTGCCAGCAGCTTCAGGACATCATATCCCTACGAGCAGTACTTC
>TRBJ2-7|.|TRBV4-2|14|.
CASSHEGGYYEQYF
TGTGCCAGCAGCCATGAGGGGGGGTACTACGAGCAGTACTTC
>TRBJ1-1|.|TRBV5-6|17|few
CASSLVSLTGRGTEAFF
TGTGCCAGCAGCTTGGTCTCCCTTACCGGCCGGGGCACTGAAGCTTTCTTT
>TRBJ1-4|.|TRBV18|15|.
CASSPLQGTNEKLFF
TGTGCCAGCTCACCACTCCAGGGTACTAATGAAAAACTGTTTTTT
>TRBJ2-7|TRBD2|TRBV5-6|15|.
CASSLGGGFTYEQYF
TGTGCCAGCAGCTTGGGCGGGGGGTTCACCTACGAGCAGTACTTC
>TRBJ1-2|.|TRBV28|13|.
CASSLRQYYGYTF
TGTGCCAGCAGTTTAAGACAGTACTATGGCTACACCTTC
>TRBJ1-1|.|TRBV29-1|13|.
CSAEPGTLTEAFF
TGCAGCGCTGAGCCAGGGACTCTCACTGAAGCTTTCTTT
>TRBJ2-7|.|TRBV6-1|12|.
CASSDRVHEQYF
TGTGCCAGCAGTGATCGAGTCCACGAGCAGTACTTC
>TRBJ2-7|TRBD1|TRBV5-1|15|once
CASSLNSGTAYEQYF
TGCGCCAGCAGCTTAAACTCCGGGACAGCCTACGAGCAGTACTTC
>TRBJ1-5|TRBD1|TRBV19|16|once
CASSKDRGSRNQPQHF
TGTGCCAGTAGTAAGGACAGGGGCTCCCGCAATCAGCCCCAGCATTTT
>TRBJ1-1|.|TRBV15|14|.
CATSRDRQRLQTGF
TGTGCCACCAGCAGAGATCGACAGAGATTGCAGACCGGGTTC
>TRBJ2-5|.|TRBV19|14|.
CATHLGGGRETQYF
TGTGCCACTCACCTGGGGGGGGGCAGAGAGACCCAGTACTTC